Listed here are 7 T cell receptor beta chains from one sample, sequenced in a study of blood T cell repertoires in COVID-19. Generated by immunoSEQ multiplex PCR, the TCRdb table keeps only in-frame clones and is missing some. The sample gives 300,000 to 350,000 clones, around 90% of which show up once; less than 5.5% is in the top ten. Sequences were obtained from PBMCs or T cells enriched from blood (not recorded which). Receptors originate from a man aged 30 to 45 who had recovered from COVID-19.

J is TRBJ1-4 and V is TRBV7-9; D remains unclear. V was trimmed by 4 bases and J by 5 bases, leaving 20 bases between them. Germline V CDR1 and CDR2: SEHNR, FQNEAQ (reference sequence). This CDR3 has 17 residues. The DNA of the CDR3 is TGTGCCAGCAGCTCTGAGCCCCGACTAGCGTCGAATGAAAAACTGTTTTTT. Its translation: CASSSEPRLASNEKLFF.

The chain carries TRBV20-1 and TRBJ2-2; the match to TRBD1 covers 10 bases. Germline CDR1 reads DFQATT; CDR2 reads SNEGSKA (reference sequence). Trimming removed 3 bases from V and 3 bases from J; junction bases left unmatched: 7. This CDR3 comprises 16 residues. The CDR3 reads CSASDRDRGHTGELFF. Written as DNA, the CDR3 is TGCAGTGCTAGTGACCGGGACAGGGGACACACCGGGGAGCTGTTTTTT.

This clone occurred once. V gene TRBV6-1 combines with J gene TRBJ1-2, with D uncertain. The germline V and J ends were trimmed by 1 base and 0 bases, with 6 bases remaining between them. Germline V CDR1 and CDR2: MNHNS, SASEGT. There are 14 residues in the CDR3. The CDR3 region is CASSEVVANYGYTF. CDR3 bases: TGTGCCAGCAGTGAAGTAGTCGCTAACTATGGCTACACCTTC.

This chain links TRBV6-8 with TRBJ1-6, with TRBD1 matching over 7 bases. V shed 5 bases and J 11 bases; nucleotides not matched to a gene: 3. The germline V gene has CDR1 MNHGY and CDR2 SAAAGT. This CDR3 has 12 residues. In DNA, the CDR3 is TGTGCCAGCAGTCCAGGGGGAACACCCCTCCACTTT. Protein product: CASSPGGTPLHF.

The chain carries TRBV5-1 and TRBJ2-1; TRBD1 matches 8 bases. The V gene's germline CDR1 is SGHRS and CDR2 YFSETQ. There are 14 residues in the CDR3. With V trimmed by 2 bases and J by 3 bases, 1 base remained unmatched. The CDR3 region is CASSLTGGYNEQFF. CDR3 bases: TGCGCCAGCAGCTTAACAGGGGGCTACAATGAGCAGTTCTTC.

To note about this clone: Its ends do not fully match the called genes, so a read error is possible. V and J are TRBV3-1 (or the pseudogene TRBV3-2) and TRBJ1-4, with a tentative D call TRBD1 (6 bases). Per germline, CDR1 LGHDT and CDR2 YNNKEL (reference sequence). The CDR3 has 16 residues. For the CDR3, the DNA is TGTGCCAGCAGTCAAGTTAAAGGCAGGGGCAATGAAAAACTGTTTTTT. This translates into CASSQVKGRGNEKLFF.

The chain uses TRBV6-5 and TRBJ2-5; 7 positions match TRBD2. V shed 7 bases and J 7 bases; nucleotides not matched to a gene: 9. Looked up from germline, CDR1 is MNHEY and CDR2 is SVGAGI. The CDR3 loop spans 13 amino acids. CDR3 amino acids: CASKPGLVVTQYF. The CDR3 DNA is TGTGCCAGCAAACCTGGACTAGTTGTGACCCAGTACTTC.